Listed below are T cell receptor beta chains from one sample, sequenced in a study of response to subunit inactivated influenza vaccine. TCRdb reanalysed the RT-PCR reads using MiXCR and keeps one entry per CDR3 protein. The profile shows hundreds of thousands of distinct CDR3 sequences, 21% of them singletons. Sequenced material: PBMCs from blood, taken 21 months after vaccination. Receptors originate from a man between 50 and 75 years old who received an inactivated influenza vaccine. Both conserved end residues are part of each CDR3. The D gene is left open where the match is weak. Where a row states a size, it is once, few, many or the class of an expanded clone; other rows omit it.

v_call	cdr3_length	d_call	j_call	clone_size	cdr3_aa	cdr3_nt
TRBV18	17	TRBD2	TRBJ2-7	.	CASSPPLPGTSPTEQYF	TGTGCCAGCTCACCTCCATTACCCGGGACTAGCCCAACAGAGCAGTACTTC
TRBV6-2/TRBV6-3	11	.	TRBJ1-4	.	CASRWTNQLFF	TGTGCCAGCAGGTGGACAAACCAGCTGTTTTTT
TRBV10-3	16	.	TRBJ2-1	.	CAISDLGGRTSNEQFF	TGTGCCATCAGTGACTTAGGGGGGAGAACAAGTAATGAGCAGTTCTTC
TRBV12-3/TRBV12-4	13	.	TRBJ1-5	few	CASSSREHQPQHF	TGTGCCAGCAGTTCAAGGGAACATCAGCCCCAGCATTTT
TRBV20-1	12	.	TRBJ2-7	.	CSATREESEQYF	TGCAGTGCCACGAGGGAGGAGTCCGAGCAGTACTTC
TRBV5-4	15	.	TRBJ1-2	.	CASSLDLDANYGYTF	TGTGCCAGCAGCTTGGACCTCGATGCTAACTATGGCTACACCTTC
TRBV27	14	TRBD1	TRBJ2-7	.	CASSHRDRGLEQYF	TGTGCCAGCAGTCACCGGGACAGGGGGCTCGAGCAGTACTTC
TRBV3-1	16	.	TRBJ1-3	few	CASSQDSRDPGNTIYF	TGTGCCAGCAGCCAAGATTCTCGGGACCCTGGAAACACCATATATTTT
TRBV6-1	15	TRBD1	TRBJ2-5	.	CASSATGGSEETQYF	TGTGCCAGCAGTGCTACAGGGGGCTCGGAAGAGACCCAGTACTTC
TRBV12-3/TRBV12-4	14	TRBD2	TRBJ2-7	.	CASSFAGTSYEQYF	TGTGCCAGCAGTTTTGCCGGGACTAGCTACGAGCAGTACTTC
TRBV10-3	15	TRBD1	TRBJ1-2	.	CAIQTGLDPNYGYTF	TGTGCCATACAGACAGGGTTGGACCCTAACTATGGCTACACCTTC
TRBV29-1	12	.	TRBJ1-1	few	CSVDLGNTEAFF	TGCAGCGTTGATTTAGGGAACACTGAAGCTTTCTTT
TRBV7-9	15	.	TRBJ1-1	many	CASSLSGSGDTEAFF	TGTGCCAGCAGCTTATCGGGGAGCGGGGACACTGAAGCTTTCTTT
TRBV19	15	TRBD1	TRBJ1-2	.	CASSITGTEGYSYTF	TGTGCCAGTAGTATTACCGGGACAGAGGGATATAGCTACACCTTC
TRBV5-1	15	TRBD2	TRBJ2-3	.	CASSLLAGVADTQYF	TGCGCCAGCAGCTTGCTAGCGGGGGTTGCAGATACGCAGTATTTT
TRBV4-3	16	.	TRBJ2-2	once	CASSQEMWGNTGELFF	TGCGCCAGCAGCCAAGAAATGTGGGGGAACACCGGGGAGCTGTTTTTT
TRBV18	15	.	TRBJ1-4	.	CASSSFQRPNEKLFF	TGTGCCAGCTCCTCGTTCCAGCGGCCAAATGAAAAACTGTTTTTT
TRBV10-3	16	TRBD2	TRBJ2-3	.	CAISESPSGIADTQYF	TGTGCCATCAGTGAGTCGCCTAGCGGGATCGCGGATACGCAGTATTTT
TRBV12-3/TRBV12-4	13	.	TRBJ1-1	many	CASSKGSNTEAFF	TGTGCCAGCAGTAAAGGATCAAACACTGAAGCTTTCTTT
TRBV3-1	13	.	TRBJ1-6	few	CASSQDWSRALHF	TGTGCCAGCAGCCAAGATTGGTCTAGGGCCCTCCACTTT
TRBV9	15	.	TRBJ2-3	.	CASSVLGGGEDTQYF	TGTGCCAGCAGCGTACTAGGCGGGGGCGAAGATACGCAGTATTTT
TRBV6-5	14	TRBD1	TRBJ2-5	.	CASSYRGESETQYF	TGTGCCAGCTCTTACAGGGGGGAGAGCGAGACCCAGTACTTC
TRBV5-1	15	TRBD1	TRBJ1-1	many	CASSLAGQGNTEAFF	TGCGCCAGCAGCTTGGCAGGACAGGGCAACACTGAAGCTTTCTTT
TRBV15	11	.	TRBJ2-6	.	CATSGANVLTF	TGTGCCACCAGCGGGGCCAACGTCCTGACTTTC
TRBV5-1	15	TRBD2	TRBJ2-3	.	CASSISGTTTDTQYF	TGCGCCAGCAGCATTTCCGGGACTACCACAGATACGCAGTATTTT
TRBV12-3/TRBV12-4	15	.	TRBJ2-2	.	CASSLRAGSPGELFF	TGTGCCAGCAGTTTACGGGCGGGATCACCCGGGGAGCTGTTTTTT
TRBV12-3/TRBV12-4	16	.	TRBJ2-7	.	CASRGGGTPSSYEQYF	TGTGCCAGTAGAGGGGGCGGGACGCCGAGCTCCTACGAGCAGTACTTC
TRBV20-1	15	TRBD2	TRBJ2-4	.	CSALTSQIAKNIQYF	TGCAGTGCTCTGACTAGCCAAATAGCCAAAAACATTCAGTACTTC
TRBV6-6	12	.	TRBJ1-1	.	CASSSDPGMAFF	TGTGCCAGCAGTTCAGACCCAGGTATGGCCTTCTTT
TRBV6-2/TRBV6-3	15	.	TRBJ2-5	.	CASSSTTRFDETQYF	TGTGCCAGCAGCTCCACGACGCGTTTTGATGAGACCCAGTACTTC
TRBV5-1	19	TRBD2	TRBJ2-5	.	CASSAVTSASWRYQETQYF	TGCGCCAGCAGCGCCGTGACTAGCGCCTCCTGGCGGTACCAAGAGACCCAGTACTTC
TRBV10-3	13	TRBD1	TRBJ1-5	.	CAISGTGPQPQHF	TGTGCCATCAGTGGGACAGGGCCTCAGCCCCAGCATTTT
TRBV4-2	14	.	TRBJ1-1	few	CASSHVTRDAEAFF	TGTGCCAGCAGCCATGTTACACGGGACGCTGAAGCTTTCTTT
TRBV6-4	13	TRBD1	TRBJ1-2	.	CASSDVAGGSYTF	TGTGCCAGCAGTGACGTGGCAGGGGGTAGCTACACCTTC
TRBV29-1	15	TRBD2	TRBJ2-5	.	CSVEGGSGRGETQYF	TGCAGCGTTGAAGGGGGCTCGGGGAGGGGCGAGACCCAGTACTTC
TRBV6-1	14	.	TRBJ2-3	.	CASTRLVSTDTQYF	TGTGCCAGCACCAGACTAGTTTCTACAGATACGCAGTATTTT
TRBV2	15	.	TRBJ2-7	.	CASSRPGRQFYEQYF	TGTGCCAGCAGTCGGCCGGGACGGCAGTTCTACGAGCAGTACTTC
TRBV20-1	13	.	TRBJ1-1	few	CSASLGIGTEAFF	TGCAGTGCTAGCCTGGGAATTGGGACTGAAGCTTTCTTT
TRBV7-9	16	TRBD2	TRBJ2-3	.	CASTLGRAGDADTQYF	TGTGCCAGCACTCTCGGCCGAGCGGGAGACGCAGATACGCAGTATTTT
TRBV11-2	17	TRBD1	TRBJ2-7	.	CASSLVALTGSSYEQYF	TGTGCCAGCAGCTTAGTAGCGCTGACAGGGAGCTCCTACGAGCAGTACTTC